This T cell receptor beta chain appears in the sequencing data of a study of technical replicates of blood from several donors. This clone was seen only a few times. The CDR3 is 14 residues long. Trimming removed 6 bases from V and 6 bases from J, with 15 bases in between. Per the germline V gene, CDR1 is MNHNY and CDR2 is SVGAGI (reference sequence). Here immunoSEQ multiplex PCR was the method, and the copy in TCRdb shows in-frame clones only, minus some. The sample carries almost 70,000 clones, 88% recorded once. The receptor's source is a human donor in good health. Some clones in this sample may be carry-over from other donors' samples. Material: PBMCs. This rearrangement joins TRBV6-6 to TRBJ2-1, with a weak D call TRBD2 (7 bases). In DNA, the CDR3 is TGTGCCAGCAGCGAGGGGGGGGGCCTCAATGAGCAGTTCTTC. This translates into CASSEGGGLNEQFF.